The 4 T cell receptor beta chains below all came from one sample that was sequenced in a study of CD8+ T cells in alopecia areata. The authors extracted RNA and reverse transcribed it into cDNA as the sequencing template. The repertoire was sequenced with immunoSEQ multiplex PCR; TCRdb's copy has only in-frame clones and lacks some. Seen here are roughly 200,000 clones, around 50% observed once, and the top ten hold nearly 5%. Source material: CD8+ T cells sorted from blood. The receptors stem from a human donor in good health.

The V gene is TRBV30, the J gene TRBJ2-3; D may be TRBD1 or TRBD2 (6 bases each). The CDR3 consists of 13 residues. Germline values: CDR1 GTSNPN, CDR2 SVGIG (reference sequence). V lost 2 bases to trimming and J lost 4 bases, with 10 bases between them. DNA of the CDR3: TGTGCCTGGAGTTGGGGGGCGGCAGATACGCAGTATTTT. Amino acid sequence: CAWSWGAADTQYF.

This chain connects TRBV7-6 to TRBJ1-3; TRBD1 is a possible D gene (5 bases). Germline lookup yields CDR1 SGHVS and CDR2 FNYEAQ. V was clipped by 2 bases and J by 3 bases, with 14 bases between them. The CDR3 has 16 amino acids. This CDR3 reads CASSLFGGGIGNTIYF. Written as DNA, the CDR3 is TGTGCCAGCAGCTTATTCGGGGGAGGCATTGGAAACACCATATATTTT.

In its sample, this clone was seen a few times. The chain is built from TRBV7-9 and TRBJ1-6; 7 bases match TRBD1. CDR1 and CDR2 from the germline V gene are SEHNR and FQNEAQ (reference sequence). Trimming removed 4 bases from V and 15 bases from J; junction bases left unmatched: 3. This CDR3 is 11 amino acids long. Here the CDR3 DNA reads TGTGCCAGCAGCTCCCAGGGGGGCCTCCACTTT. This encodes CASSSQGGLHF.

This clone came up a few times. This chain connects TRBV13 to TRBJ1-2; 7 bases match TRBD1. The CDR3 extends over 14 amino acids. V lost 0 bases to trimming and J lost 6 bases; unmatched junction nucleotides: 4. Germline V gives CDR1 PRHDT, CDR2 FYEKMQ (reference sequence). As DNA, the CDR3 is TGTGCCAGCAGCTTAGGCCAGCAGGGGGATGGCTACACCTTC. Translated, it gives CASSLGQQGDGYTF.